Listed here are 30 T cell receptor beta chains from one sample, sequenced in a study of blood T cell repertoires in COVID-19. TCRdb's table, derived via immunoSEQ multiplex PCR, lists solely in-frame clones and lacks some. Among roughly 450,000 clones listed, roughly 88% were seen once. Sequenced input: PBMCs or T cells enriched from blood (not recorded which). The receptors were sampled from a man aged 18 to 30 who had recovered from COVID-19.

About this clone: The sample carries other DNA sequences with the same CDR3. The V and J genes are TRBV5-1 and TRBJ1-1; the D is unclear. The ends were cut back, 0 bases at V and 4 bases at J, with 7 bases in the middle. The CDR3 totals 13 residues. Germline CDR1 reads SGHRS; CDR2 reads YFSETQ. The CDR3, as DNA: TGCGCCAGCAGCTTGGGGTCAGGCACTGAAGCTTTCTTT. Its protein is CASSLGSGTEAFF.

This chain uses TRBV13 with TRBJ1-1; D possibly corresponds to TRBD1 (6 bases). The CDR3 runs to 14 residues. V dropped 2 bases and J dropped 3 bases, with 10 bases sitting between them. The V gene's germline CDR1 is PRHDT and CDR2 FYEKMQ (reference sequence). The CDR3 loop reads CASSLRPGDTEAFF. For the CDR3, the DNA is TGTGCCAGCAGCTTACGTCCAGGGGACACTGAAGCTTTCTTT.

This clone was counted a few times. The rearrangement links TRBV6-5 to TRBJ2-7; 10 bases fit TRBD2. Germline assignment: CDR1 MNHEY and CDR2 SVGAGI. This CDR3 contains 14 residues. The J segment lost 0 bases and the V segment lost 10 bases, leaving 6 bases of the junction unmatched. The CDR3 coding sequence is TGTGCCACACGCCAGCGGGAGGGCTCCTACGAGCAGTACTTC. Residues: CATRQREGSYEQYF.

This chain connects TRBV19 to TRBJ2-2; 13 bases agree with TRBD2. Trimming cost V 3 bases and J 0 bases; bases outside gene matches: 10. Germline values: CDR1 LNHDA, CDR2 SQIVND (reference sequence). The CDR3 sequence is 20 residues long. The CDR3 sequence is CASSINRRGLAGTNTGELFF. In nucleotides, the CDR3 is TGTGCCAGTAGTATTAATCGTCGGGGACTAGCGGGGACGAACACCGGGGAGCTGTTTTTT.

This chain joins TRBV3-1 (or the pseudogene TRBV3-2) and TRBJ2-5; 9 nucleotides line up with TRBD1. Looked up from germline, CDR1 is LGHDT and CDR2 is YNNKEL (reference sequence). There are 15 residues in the CDR3. Trimming at V came to 2 bases and at J to 5 bases, leaving 6 bases not matched to a gene. CDR3 sequence: CASSQPGQGLETQYF. Written as DNA, the CDR3 is TGTGCCAGCAGCCAACCGGGACAGGGTCTGGAGACCCAGTACTTC.

V gene TRBV28 combines with J gene TRBJ2-7; D is unresolved. Trimming took off 6 bases at V and 3 bases at J, with 12 bases between the two ends. Germline-derived CDR1 and CDR2 are MDHEN and SYDVKM. This CDR3 contains 13 residues. The CDR3 region is CASSLTRLYEQYF. The CDR3 DNA follows: TGTGCCAGCAGCCTTACCCGACTCTACGAGCAGTACTTC. The variable domain in full, with the rest retrieved from reference TRBV28 and TRBJ2-7, is DVKVTQSSRYLVKRTGEKVFLECVQDMDHENMFWYRQDPGLGLRLIYFSYDVKMKEKGDIPEGYSVSREKKERFSLILESASTNQTSMYLCASSLTRLYEQYFGPGTRLTVT.

The chain recombines TRBV2 with TRBJ2-2; a possible D gene is TRBD1 (6 bases). Germline V CDR1 and CDR2: SNHLY, FYNNEI. The V and J ends lost 6 bases and 5 bases respectively, with 13 bases between them. The CDR3 has 14 amino acids. CDR3 in amino acids: CASSWARGTGELFF. The CDR3 DNA follows: TGTGCCAGCAGCTGGGCAAGGGGGACCGGGGAGCTGTTTTTT.

The chain employs TRBV9 and TRBJ2-7; 8 bases match TRBD1. From germline, CDR1 is SGDLS and CDR2 YYNGEE. This CDR3 has 15 residues. J gave up 3 bases and V 2 bases, and 7 bases lay outside the gene matches. This CDR3 is CASSVGQGPFYEQYF. DNA for the CDR3: TGTGCCAGCAGCGTTGGACAGGGACCATTCTACGAGCAGTACTTC.

V is TRBV18 and J is TRBJ2-7; TRBD2 might be the D (5 bases). Looked up from germline, CDR1 is KGHSH and CDR2 is LQKENI. The CDR3 covers 15 residues. The ends were cut back, 4 bases at V and 0 bases at J, with 13 bases in the middle. CDR3 amino acids: CASSRGQQSSYEQYF. The CDR3 nucleotides are TGTGCCAGCTCACGCGGGCAGCAGAGCTCCTACGAGCAGTACTTC. The whole variable domain, remainder taken from reference TRBV18 and TRBJ2-7, is NAGVMQNPRHLVRRRGQEARLRCSPMKGHSHVYWYRQLPEEGLKFMVYLQKENIIDESGMPKERFSAEFPKEGPSILRIQQVVRGDSAAYFCASSRGQQSSYEQYFGPGTRLTVT.

The chain has TRBV3-1 (or the pseudogene TRBV3-2) and TRBJ1-2; TRBD1 might be the D (5 bases). CDR1 and CDR2 (germline): LGHDT, YNNKEL (reference sequence). V lost 7 bases, J lost 4 bases, and 22 bases lay in between. This CDR3 has 16 amino acids. DNA of the CDR3: TGTGCCAGCACCGAAAGCGGGTATGGGGCTGGCTATGGCTACACCTTC. Translated, it gives CASTESGYGAGYGYTF.

CDR3 sequence (DNA): TGTGCCATCAGTCCGGGACAGGGAAACATTCAGTACTTC. Translated: CAISPGQGNIQYF. The chain is built from TRBV10-3 and TRBJ2-4, with TRBD1 identical over 9 bases. The CDR3 runs to 13 residues. Germline assignment: CDR1 ENHRY and CDR2 SYGVKD. V was clipped by 5 bases and J by 6 bases; unmatched bases: 2.

The rearrangement joins TRBV27 to TRBJ1-1, with D hard to call. Germline CDR1 reads MNHEY; CDR2 reads SMNVEV (reference sequence). The CDR3 covers 13 residues. V lost 5 bases and J lost 1, with 8 bases in between. CDR3 loop: CASSPPGNTEAFF. In DNA form, the CDR3 reads TGTGCCAGCAGTCCCCCCGGGAACACTGAAGCTTTCTTT.

The rearrangement uses TRBV11-2 and TRBJ2-7; 9 bases line up with TRBD2. V lost 6 bases to trimming and J lost 0 bases; unmatched junction nucleotides: 3. Germline lookup yields CDR1 SGHAT and CDR2 FQNNGV. This CDR3 region has 14 residues. DNA of the CDR3: TGTGCCAGCAGTGCGGGGGGGACCTCCTACGAGCAGTACTTC. It encodes CASSAGGTSYEQYF.

V gene TRBV5-6 combines with J gene TRBJ2-1; 7 nucleotides match TRBD2. CDR1 and CDR2 from the germline V gene are SGHDT and YYEEEE. With 3 bases clipped from V and 0 bases from J, the junction kept 3 bases outside the gene matches. CDR3 size: 15 residues. CDR3 loop: CASSYRGGSYNEQFF. The CDR3 DNA reads as TGTGCCAGCAGCTACCGCGGGGGCTCCTACAATGAGCAGTTCTTC.

This chain links TRBV7-9 with TRBJ1-6; perhaps TRBD1 as D (6 bases). Looked up from germline, CDR1 is SEHNR and CDR2 is FQNEAQ (reference sequence). This CDR3 spans 16 amino acids. V was shortened by 5 bases and J by 5 bases, with 16 bases between the two germline ends. The CDR3, as DNA: TGTGCCAGCAGCCCTGACAGGCCAACTAATAATTCACCCCTCCACTTT. Its protein product is CASSPDRPTNNSPLHF. The whole variable domain, filled in from reference TRBV7-9 and TRBJ1-6, reads DTGVSQNPRHKITKRGQNVTFRCDPISEHNRLYWYRQTLGQGPEFLTYFQNEAQLEKSRLLSDRFSAERPKGSFSTLEIQRTEQGDSAMYLCASSPDRPTNNSPLHFGNGTRLTVT.

The chain carries TRBV9 and TRBJ2-2; TRBD1 matches 9 bases. Germline trimming cut 3 bases from V and 6 bases from J; bases unmatched to any gene: 3. Germline CDR1 SGDLS, CDR2 YYNGEE. The CDR3 is 14 residues long. CDR3 sequence (DNA): TGTGCCAGCAGCGCGACAGGGGGTGCCGGGGAGCTGTTTTTT. Translated: CASSATGGAGELFF.

This chain uses TRBV24-1 with TRBJ1-5; D is uncertain. The germline V gene encodes CDR1 KGHDR and CDR2 SFDVKD. The CDR3 spans 14 residues. Trimming removed 2 bases from V and 1 base from J, with 5 bases in between. Written as DNA, the CDR3 is TGTGCCACCAGTGATTACAAGAGCAATCAGCCCCAGCATTTT. This encodes CATSDYKSNQPQHF.

The V call is TRBV7-9, the J call TRBJ2-5; 8 bases map to TRBD2. Trimming cost V 6 bases and J 4 bases; bases outside gene matches: 10. The germline CDR1 and CDR2 sequences are SEHNR and FQNEAQ (reference sequence). This CDR3 is built from 15 residues. CDR3 coding DNA: TGTGCCAGCAGTTTCGATGGAGCGGGAGTAGAGACCCAGTACTTC. Amino acids: CASSFDGAGVETQYF.

The rearrangement uses TRBV10-3 and TRBJ2-7; TRBD2 matches at 11 bases. Per germline, CDR1 ENHRY and CDR2 SYGVKD. This CDR3 spans 15 amino acids. V dropped 3 bases and J dropped 6; count of bases not matched to a gene: 7. CDR3 in amino acids: CAISDPLAGGGEQYF. The CDR3 region has the DNA TGTGCCATCAGTGACCCCCTAGCGGGGGGTGGCGAGCAGTACTTC.

Concerning this clone itself: An end of the junction differs from the germline gene, which may be a read error. The chain combines TRBV5-1 with TRBJ1-2; possible D gene TRBD1, 6 bases. The germline gives CDR1 SGHRS, CDR2 YFSETQ. The CDR3 extends over 11 amino acids. DNA for the CDR3: TGCGCCAGCAGCTTGGACCGGGACATGCACTTC. As protein: CASSLDRDMHF.

V gene TRBV7-9 combines with J gene TRBJ2-5; 8 nucleotides line up with TRBD1. The CDR3 is 14 residues long. The V gene end was trimmed by 1 base and the J gene end by 4 bases; junction bases not matched to a gene: 2. Germline V gives CDR1 SEHNR, CDR2 FQNEAQ (reference sequence). CDR3 DNA: TGTGCCAGCAGCTTAGGGGACAGGCCAGAGACCCAGTACTTC. Translating it yields CASSLGDRPETQYF.

This sequence joins TRBV6-1 and TRBJ2-7, with 9 bases that match TRBD1. This CDR3 region has 15 residues. CDR1 and CDR2 (germline): MNHNS, SASEGT. V lost 3 bases and J lost 3; bases outside the gene matches: 6. In nucleotides, the CDR3 is TGTGCCAGCAGTGATCCGGGACAGGGATACTACGAGCAGTACTTC. It translates to CASSDPGQGYYEQYF.

The CDR3 region has the DNA TGTGCCAGCAGGGACGCCGGGACAGGGTCATTCGAGCAGTACTTC. Protein product: CASRDAGTGSFEQYF. The chain is built from TRBV6-5 and TRBJ2-7, with 9 bases aligning to TRBD1. Trimming at V came to 6 bases and at J to 6 bases, leaving 12 bases not matched to a gene. CDR1 MNHEY and CDR2 SVGAGI come from the germline V gene. This CDR3 contains 15 residues.

The chain carries TRBV5-1 and TRBJ1-5; 9 bases fit TRBD1. The CDR3 extends over 15 amino acids. Germline assignment: CDR1 SGHRS and CDR2 YFSETQ. V lost 4 bases and J lost 4; bases outside the gene matches: 6. CDR3 sequence: CASSKGQGENQPQHF. The CDR3, as DNA: TGCGCCAGCAGCAAGGGACAGGGTGAGAATCAGCCCCAGCATTTT.

The CDR3, as DNA: TGTGCCAGCAGCGTAGGCCGGACAGATTCCTATGGCTACACCTTC. Amino acids: CASSVGRTDSYGYTF. The V and J genes are TRBV9 and TRBJ1-2; tentative D call: TRBD1 (6 bases). The CDR3 has 15 amino acids. V was shortened by 0 bases and J by 4 bases, with 13 bases between the two germline ends. In germline, CDR1 is SGDLS, CDR2 YYNGEE.

This chain's CDR3 is CASSLGVGDNSPLHF. DNA of the CDR3: TGCGCCAGCAGCTTGGGAGTAGGGGATAATTCACCCCTCCACTTT. The chain joins TRBV5-1 to TRBJ1-6; D may be TRBD1 (5 bases). Germline-derived CDR1 and CDR2 are SGHRS and YFSETQ. The CDR3 length is 15 residues. The V end lost 0 bases, the J end lost 5 bases, and 9 bases lay between the germline ends. Combining the CDR3 with reference TRBV5-1 and TRBJ1-6 gives the whole variable domain KAGVTQTPRYLIKTRGQQVTLSCSPISGHRSVSWYQQTPGQGLQFLFEYFSETQRNKGNFPGRFSGRQFSNSRSEMNVSTLELGDSALYLCASSLGVGDNSPLHFGNGTRLTVT.

This chain uses TRBV27 with TRBJ2-7, with 10 bases that match TRBD1. V gave up 2 bases and J gave up 2 bases; unmatched junction bases: 3. The CDR3 has 15 residues. Germline V gene sequence: CDR1 MNHEY, CDR2 SMNVEV (reference sequence). The CDR3 DNA sequence: TGTGCCAGCAGTTTAAAGGGGACAGGGGCCTACGAGCAGTACTTC. Translating gives CASSLKGTGAYEQYF.

J is TRBJ1-2 and V is TRBV19; 8 bases fit TRBD1. The germline CDR1 and CDR2 sequences are LNHDA and SQIVND (reference sequence). The CDR3 loop spans 15 amino acids. V gave up 6 bases and J gave up 3 bases; unmatched junction bases: 9. The CDR3 loop is CASRAGTGAYYGYTF. CDR3 DNA sequence: TGTGCCAGTAGGGCCGGGACAGGAGCCTACTATGGCTACACCTTC. The full variable domain, completed using reference TRBV19 and TRBJ1-2, is DGGITQSPKYLFRKEGQNVTLSCEQNLNHDAMYWYRQDPGQGLRLIYYSQIVNDFQKGDIAEGYSVSREKKESFPLTVTSAQKNPTAFYLCASRAGTGAYYGYTFGSGTRLTVV.

V usage is TRBV28 and J usage is TRBJ1-5; TRBD1 matches 7 bases. The germline CDR1 and CDR2 sequences are MDHEN and SYDVKM. CDR3 size: 15 residues. The CDR3 DNA reads as TGTGCGACCCTCTCCGGGACAGATAGCAATCAGCCCCAGCATTTT. This codes for CATLSGTDSNQPQHF. The full variable domain, with the rest looked up from reference TRBV28 and TRBJ1-5, is DVKVTQSSRYLVKRTGEKVFLECVQDMDHENMFWYRQDPGLGLRLIYFSYDVKMKEKGDIPEGYSVSREKKERFSLILESASTNQTSMYLCATLSGTDSNQPQHFGDGTRLSIL.

The chain has TRBV25-1 and TRBJ2-5; no clear D gene. The CDR3 is made up of 13 amino acids. Germline loops: CDR1 MGHDK, CDR2 SYGVNS. With 4 bases removed from V and 2 bases from J, the gap between germline ends came to 8 bases. This CDR3 reads CASSVGLQETQYF. The CDR3 coding sequence is TGTGCCAGCAGTGTCGGGTTGCAAGAGACCCAGTACTTC.